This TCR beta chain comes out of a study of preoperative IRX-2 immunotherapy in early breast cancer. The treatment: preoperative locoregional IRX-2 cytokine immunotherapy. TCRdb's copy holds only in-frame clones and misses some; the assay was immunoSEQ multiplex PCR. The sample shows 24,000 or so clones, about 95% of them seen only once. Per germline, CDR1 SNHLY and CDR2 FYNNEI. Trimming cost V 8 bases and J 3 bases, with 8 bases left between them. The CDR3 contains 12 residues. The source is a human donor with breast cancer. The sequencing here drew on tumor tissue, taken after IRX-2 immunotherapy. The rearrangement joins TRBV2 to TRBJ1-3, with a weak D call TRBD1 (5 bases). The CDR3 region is CASLRGGNTIYF. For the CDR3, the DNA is TGTGCCAGCTTGAGGGGTGGAAACACCATATATTTT.